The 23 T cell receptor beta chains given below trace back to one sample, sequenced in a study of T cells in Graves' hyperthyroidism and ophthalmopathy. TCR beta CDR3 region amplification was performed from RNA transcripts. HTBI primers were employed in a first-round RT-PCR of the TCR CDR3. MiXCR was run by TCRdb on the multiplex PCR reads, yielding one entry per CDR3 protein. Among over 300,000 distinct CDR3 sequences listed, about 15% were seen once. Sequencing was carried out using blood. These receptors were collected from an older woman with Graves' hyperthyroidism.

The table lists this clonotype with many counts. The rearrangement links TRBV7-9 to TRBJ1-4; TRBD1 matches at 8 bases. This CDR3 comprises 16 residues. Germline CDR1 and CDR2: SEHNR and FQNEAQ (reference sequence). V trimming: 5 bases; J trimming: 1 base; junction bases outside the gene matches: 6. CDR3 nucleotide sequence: TGTGCCAGCAGCAACGACAGGGGAAGAACTAATGAAAAACTGTTTTTT. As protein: CASSNDRGRTNEKLFF. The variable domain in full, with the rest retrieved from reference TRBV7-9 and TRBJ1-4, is DTGVSQNPRHKITKRGQNVTFRCDPISEHNRLYWYRQTLGQGPEFLTYFQNEAQLEKSRLLSDRFSAERPKGSFSTLEIQRTEQGDSAMYLCASSNDRGRTNEKLFFGSGTQLSVL.

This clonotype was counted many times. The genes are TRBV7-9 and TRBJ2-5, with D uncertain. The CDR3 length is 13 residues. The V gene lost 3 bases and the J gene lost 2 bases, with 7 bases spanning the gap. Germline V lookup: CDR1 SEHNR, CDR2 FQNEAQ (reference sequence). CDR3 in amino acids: CASSFTAQETQYF. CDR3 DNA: TGTGCCAGCAGCTTCACCGCTCAAGAGACCCAGTACTTC.

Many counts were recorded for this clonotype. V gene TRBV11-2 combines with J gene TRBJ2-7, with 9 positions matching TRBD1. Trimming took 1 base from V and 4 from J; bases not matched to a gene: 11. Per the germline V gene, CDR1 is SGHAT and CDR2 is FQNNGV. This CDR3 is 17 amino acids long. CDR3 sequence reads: CASSLGLWDRVRYEQYF. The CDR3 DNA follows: TGTGCCAGCAGCTTAGGGTTGTGGGACAGGGTCCGGTACGAGCAGTACTTC.

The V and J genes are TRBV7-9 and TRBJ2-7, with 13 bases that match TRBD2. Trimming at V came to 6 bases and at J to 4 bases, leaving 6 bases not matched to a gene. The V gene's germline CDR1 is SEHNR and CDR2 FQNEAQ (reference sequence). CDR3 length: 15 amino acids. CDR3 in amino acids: CASSAGTSGNYEQYF. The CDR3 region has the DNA TGTGCCAGCAGTGCCGGGACTAGCGGGAATTACGAGCAGTACTTC.

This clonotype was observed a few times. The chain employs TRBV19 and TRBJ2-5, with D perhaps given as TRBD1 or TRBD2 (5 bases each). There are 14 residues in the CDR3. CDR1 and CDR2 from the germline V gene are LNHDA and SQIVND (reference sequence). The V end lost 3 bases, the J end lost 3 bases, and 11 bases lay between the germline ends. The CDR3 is CASSIPGLEETQYF. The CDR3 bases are TGTGCCAGTAGTATCCCGGGGCTGGAAGAGACCCAGTACTTC.

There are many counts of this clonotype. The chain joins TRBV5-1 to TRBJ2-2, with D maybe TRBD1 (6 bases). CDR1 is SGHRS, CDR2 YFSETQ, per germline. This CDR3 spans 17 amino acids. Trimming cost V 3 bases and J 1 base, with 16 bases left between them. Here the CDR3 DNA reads TGCGCCAGCAGCTCCCCCTCAGTAGGGGGGAACACCGGGGAGCTGTTTTTT. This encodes CASSSPSVGGNTGELFF.

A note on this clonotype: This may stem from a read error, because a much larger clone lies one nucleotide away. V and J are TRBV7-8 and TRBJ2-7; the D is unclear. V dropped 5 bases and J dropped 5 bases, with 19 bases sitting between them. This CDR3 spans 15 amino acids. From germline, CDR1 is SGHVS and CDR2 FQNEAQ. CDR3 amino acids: CASSLRGSSTDEQYF. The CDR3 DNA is TGTGCCAGCAGCCTTAGAGGCAGTTCAACCGACGAGCAGTACTTC.

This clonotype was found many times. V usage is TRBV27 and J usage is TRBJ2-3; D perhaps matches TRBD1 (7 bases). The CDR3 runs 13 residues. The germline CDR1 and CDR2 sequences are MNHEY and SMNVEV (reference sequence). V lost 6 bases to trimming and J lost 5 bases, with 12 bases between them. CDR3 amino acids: CASRRQGGDTQYF. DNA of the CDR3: TGTGCCAGCAGACGACAGGGAGGAGATACGCAGTATTTT.

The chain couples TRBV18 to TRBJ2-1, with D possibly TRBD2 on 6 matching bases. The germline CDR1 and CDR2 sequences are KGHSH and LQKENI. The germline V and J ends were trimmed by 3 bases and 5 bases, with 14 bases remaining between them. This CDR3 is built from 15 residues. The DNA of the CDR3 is TGTGCCAGCTCACCTCGGCCGGAGGGCCACAATGAGCAGTTCTTC. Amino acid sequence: CASSPRPEGHNEQFF.

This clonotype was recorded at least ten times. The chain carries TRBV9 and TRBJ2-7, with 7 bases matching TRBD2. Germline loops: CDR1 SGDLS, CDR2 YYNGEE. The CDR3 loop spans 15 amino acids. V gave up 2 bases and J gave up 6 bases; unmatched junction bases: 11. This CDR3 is CASSVRFGGGSEQYF. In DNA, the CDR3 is TGTGCCAGCAGCGTGCGGTTCGGCGGGGGATCCGAGCAGTACTTC.

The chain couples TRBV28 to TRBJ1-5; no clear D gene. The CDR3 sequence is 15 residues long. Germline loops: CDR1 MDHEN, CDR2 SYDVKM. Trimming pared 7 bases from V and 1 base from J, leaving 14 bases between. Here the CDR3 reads CASTRAPLSNQPQHF. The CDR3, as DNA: TGTGCCAGCACCCGAGCCCCTCTGAGCAATCAGCCCCAGCATTTT.

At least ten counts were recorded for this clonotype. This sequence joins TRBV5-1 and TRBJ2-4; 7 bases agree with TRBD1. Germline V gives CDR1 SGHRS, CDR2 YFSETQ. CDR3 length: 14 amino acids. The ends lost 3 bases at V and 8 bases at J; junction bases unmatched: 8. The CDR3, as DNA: TGCGCCAGCAGCTCACTGACAGGGCGGGACATTCAGTACTTC. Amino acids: CASSSLTGRDIQYF.

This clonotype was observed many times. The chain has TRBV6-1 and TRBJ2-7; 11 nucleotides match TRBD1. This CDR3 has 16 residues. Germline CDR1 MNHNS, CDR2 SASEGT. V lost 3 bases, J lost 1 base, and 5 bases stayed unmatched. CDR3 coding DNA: TGTGCCAGCAGTGACTCCGGGACAGGGGGGTCCTACGAGCAGTACTTC. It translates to CASSDSGTGGSYEQYF.

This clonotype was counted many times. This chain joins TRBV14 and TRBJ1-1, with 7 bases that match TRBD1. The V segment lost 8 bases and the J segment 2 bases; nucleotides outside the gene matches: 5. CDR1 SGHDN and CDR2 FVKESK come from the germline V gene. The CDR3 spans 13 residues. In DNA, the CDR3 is TGTGCCAGCTCACAGGGGATCAACACTGAAGCTTTCTTT. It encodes CASSQGINTEAFF.

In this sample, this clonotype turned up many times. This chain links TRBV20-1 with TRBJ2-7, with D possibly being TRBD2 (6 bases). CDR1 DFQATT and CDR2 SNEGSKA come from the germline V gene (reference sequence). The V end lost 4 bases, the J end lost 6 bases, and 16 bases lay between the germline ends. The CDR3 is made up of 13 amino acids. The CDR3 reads CSAKPGTSLEQYF. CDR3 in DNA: TGCAGTGCTAAGCCAGGGACTTCCCTCGAGCAGTACTTC.

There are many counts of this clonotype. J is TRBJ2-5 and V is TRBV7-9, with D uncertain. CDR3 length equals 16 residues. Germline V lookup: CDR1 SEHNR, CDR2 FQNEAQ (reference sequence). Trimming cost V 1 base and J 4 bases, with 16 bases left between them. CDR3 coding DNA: TGTGCCAGCAGCTTAGAAAGGCCGGGCGCAGGAGAGACCCAGTACTTC. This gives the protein CASSLERPGAGETQYF.

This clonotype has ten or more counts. The CDR3 DNA reads as TGTGCCAGCAGCTCCAAGGGACTAGCGGGAGGAGGATACAATGAGCAGTTCTTC. It specifies CASSSKGLAGGGYNEQFF. The gene calls are TRBV7-2 and TRBJ2-1; 15 bases fit TRBD2. Germline CDR1 is SGHTA and CDR2 is FQGNSA. The CDR3 runs to 18 residues. J gave up 4 bases and V 4 bases, and 8 bases lay outside the gene matches.

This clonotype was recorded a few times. This chain's CDR3 is CASPVLRSDIQYF. The CDR3 DNA sequence: TGCGCCAGCCCCGTACTTCGCTCTGACATTCAGTACTTC. The chain combines TRBV5-1 with TRBJ2-4, with D unclear. There are 13 residues in the CDR3. Trimming took off 7 bases at V and 8 bases at J, with 16 bases between the two ends. In germline, CDR1 is SGHRS, CDR2 YFSETQ.

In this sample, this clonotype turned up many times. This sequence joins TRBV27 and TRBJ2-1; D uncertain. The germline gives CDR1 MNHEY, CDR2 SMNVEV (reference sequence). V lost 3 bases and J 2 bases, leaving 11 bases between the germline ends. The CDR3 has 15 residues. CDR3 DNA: TGTGCCAGCAGTTTTAGGGCCGAGCCCTACAATGAGCAGTTCTTC. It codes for CASSFRAEPYNEQFF.

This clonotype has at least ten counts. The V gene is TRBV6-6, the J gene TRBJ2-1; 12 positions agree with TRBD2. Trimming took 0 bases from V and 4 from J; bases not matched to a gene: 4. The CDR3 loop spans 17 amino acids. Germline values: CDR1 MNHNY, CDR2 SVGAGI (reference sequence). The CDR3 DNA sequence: TGTGCCAGCAGTTACTCGAGGACTAGCGGGGCTTACAATGAGCAGTTCTTC. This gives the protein CASSYSRTSGAYNEQFF.

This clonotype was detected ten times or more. The DNA for the CDR3 is TGTGCCAGCAGTTTTCTAGCGGGAGTTACCCAAGAGACCCAGTACTTC. This codes for CASSFLAGVTQETQYF. The V gene is TRBV12-3 or TRBV12-4, the J gene TRBJ2-5, with 10 bases aligning to TRBD2. The CDR3 runs to 16 residues. With 3 bases clipped from V and 1 base from J, the junction kept 5 bases outside the gene matches.

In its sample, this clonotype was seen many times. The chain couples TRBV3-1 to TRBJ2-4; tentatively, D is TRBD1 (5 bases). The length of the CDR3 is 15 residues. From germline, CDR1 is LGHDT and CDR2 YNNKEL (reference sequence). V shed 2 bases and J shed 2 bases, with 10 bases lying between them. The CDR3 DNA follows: TGTGCCAGCAGCCAACTGCAGGGAACCAAAAACATTCAGTACTTC. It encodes CASSQLQGTKNIQYF.

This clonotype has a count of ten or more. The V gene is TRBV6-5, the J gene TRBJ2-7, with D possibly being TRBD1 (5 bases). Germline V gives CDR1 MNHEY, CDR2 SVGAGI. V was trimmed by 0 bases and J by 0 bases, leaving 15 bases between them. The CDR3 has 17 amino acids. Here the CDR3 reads CASSYSLDKADSYEQYF. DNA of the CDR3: TGTGCCAGCAGTTACTCGCTGGACAAGGCCGACTCCTACGAGCAGTACTTC.